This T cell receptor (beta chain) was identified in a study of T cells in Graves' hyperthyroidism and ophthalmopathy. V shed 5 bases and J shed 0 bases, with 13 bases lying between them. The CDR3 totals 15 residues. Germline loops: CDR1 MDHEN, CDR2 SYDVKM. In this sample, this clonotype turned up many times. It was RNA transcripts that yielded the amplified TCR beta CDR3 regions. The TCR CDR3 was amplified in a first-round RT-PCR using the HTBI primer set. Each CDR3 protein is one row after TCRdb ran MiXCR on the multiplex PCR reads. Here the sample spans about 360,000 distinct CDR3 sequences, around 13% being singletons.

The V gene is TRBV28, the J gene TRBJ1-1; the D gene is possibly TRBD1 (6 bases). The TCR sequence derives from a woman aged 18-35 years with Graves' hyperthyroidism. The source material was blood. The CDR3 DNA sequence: TGTGCCAGCAGTAAGATAACAGGGATGAACACTGAAGCTTTCTTT. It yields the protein CASSKITGMNTEAFF.